What follows are 15 T cell receptor beta chains derived from one specimen sequenced in a study of early T cells in non-severe SARS-CoV-2 infection. MiXCR was run by TCRdb on the 5' RACE reads, yielding one entry per CDR3 protein. The sample carries about 110,000 distinct CDR3 sequences, 9.5% to 13% recorded once. The sequenced sample was whole blood. The receptors were gathered from an adult who was a healthcare worker with PCR-confirmed SARS-CoV-2 infection or an uninfected control (not recorded which).

Ten or more counts support this clonotype. V usage is TRBV10-2 and J usage is TRBJ1-1; a weak D match, TRBD1 (6 bases). The length of the CDR3 is 13 residues. In germline, CDR1 is WSHSY, CDR2 SAAADI. Trimming left V 10 bases short and J 1 base short, with 13 bases between. The CDR3 coding sequence is TGCGCCACCACGGGACAAAAGAACACTGAAGCTTTCTTT. Translation: CATTGQKNTEAFF.

This chain connects TRBV20-1 to TRBJ2-1; D may match TRBD1 or TRBD2 (5 bases each). This CDR3 region has 15 residues. Per the germline V gene, CDR1 is DFQATT and CDR2 is SNEGSKA (reference sequence). V gave up 3 bases and J gave up 0 bases, with 12 bases separating them. CDR3 in amino acids: CSASYGTGSYNEQFF. CDR3 nucleotides: TGCAGTGCTAGTTACGGGACGGGCTCCTACAATGAGCAGTTCTTC.

The chain is built from TRBV2 and TRBJ2-2; the match to TRBD2 covers 8 bases. The length of the CDR3 is 17 residues. Trimming removed 7 bases from V and 1 base from J; junction bases left unmatched: 11. Germline CDR1 SNHLY, CDR2 FYNNEI. CDR3 amino acids: CASNRAAGGGNTGELFF. The CDR3 nucleotides read TGTGCCAGCAACAGGGCGGCGGGAGGAGGGAACACCGGGGAGCTGTTTTTT.

This clonotype was seen a few times. V is TRBV20-1 and J is TRBJ2-5; TRBD2 is a possible D gene (6 bases). Germline V gene data show CDR1 as DFQATT and CDR2 as SNEGSKA (reference sequence). With 3 bases removed from V and 1 base from J, the gap between germline ends came to 12 bases. The CDR3 covers 14 residues. The CDR3: CSARGGAGQETQYF. The CDR3, as DNA: TGCAGTGCTAGGGGAGGAGCGGGCCAAGAGACCCAGTACTTC.

The chain joins TRBV6-5 to TRBJ2-3, with D possibly matching TRBD2 (6 bases). The CDR3 has 11 residues. Trimming removed 6 bases from V and 12 bases from J, with 13 bases in between. Per germline, CDR1 MNHEY and CDR2 SVGAGI. In DNA, the CDR3 is TGTGCCAGCAGCGGCGGGGTTCTTCAGTATTTT. Its translation: CASSGGVLQYF.

The genes are TRBV29-1 and TRBJ2-3; 9 bases align to TRBD2. CDR1 is SQVTM and CDR2 is ANQGSEA in the germline V gene. CDR3 length: 14 residues. Trimming cost V 4 bases and J 2 bases; bases outside gene matches: 4. The CDR3 region has the DNA TGCAGCGTTGGCGGCGGGAGGGCCACAGATACGCAGTATTTT. Protein product: CSVGGGRATDTQYF.

Ten or more counts support this clonotype. V usage is TRBV25-1 and J usage is TRBJ1-5; D not resolved. Trimming shortened V by 3 bases and J by 5 bases, and 11 bases separated the two germline ends. CDR1 and CDR2 from the germline V gene are MGHDK and SYGVNS. The CDR3 covers 14 residues. This CDR3 is CASSDSGPYQPQHF. The CDR3, as DNA: TGTGCCAGCAGTGATTCCGGGCCGTATCAGCCCCAGCATTTT.

Many counts were recorded for this clonotype. V is TRBV5-4 and J is TRBJ2-1, with unresolved D. The CDR3 totals 14 residues. The germline gives CDR1 SGHNT, CDR2 YYREEE (reference sequence). V was cut by 2 bases and J by 7 bases, with 13 bases left in between. CDR3 nucleotide sequence: TGTGCCAGCAGCTTATTGGGTAGTCCGAATGAGCAGTTCTTC. Translation gives CASSLLGSPNEQFF.

This clonotype was seen ten or more times. V usage is TRBV6-1 and J usage is TRBJ2-3; perhaps TRBD1 as D (6 bases). Trimming cost V 4 bases and J 4 bases, with 9 bases left between them. Germline CDR1 is MNHNS and CDR2 is SASEGT. The CDR3 runs to 13 residues. As DNA, the CDR3 is TGTGCCAGCAGTGCAGACAGGTCAGATACGCAGTATTTT. Its translation: CASSADRSDTQYF.

This clonotype has more than one count but fewer than ten. The rearrangement joins TRBV6-7 to TRBJ2-1, with 11 bases lining up with TRBD2. TRBV6-7 is placed among ORFs of uncertain function. This CDR3 spans 16 amino acids. V was pared by 6 bases and J by 10 bases, with 14 bases of the junction left unmatched. DNA of the CDR3: TGTGCCAGCAGAGTACCGGGACTAGCGGTTTTCGCGGAGCAGTTCTTC. This encodes CASRVPGLAVFAEQFF.

The chain links TRBV3-1 to TRBJ2-5; D is unresolved. The CDR3 is 15 amino acids. Trimming pared 2 bases from V and 5 bases from J, leaving 15 bases between. Germline values: CDR1 LGHDT, CDR2 YNNKEL (reference sequence). The CDR3 coding sequence is TGTGCCAGCAGCCAAAGAAGGTCCTTGGTCGAGACCCAGTACTTC. Its translation is CASSQRRSLVETQYF.

The chain is built from TRBV29-1 and TRBJ2-5; either TRBD1 or TRBD2 may fit D (6 bases each). Germline loops: CDR1 SQVTM, CDR2 ANQGSEA. This CDR3 region has 11 residues. The V gene lost 7 bases and the J gene lost 5 bases, with 11 bases spanning the gap. CDR3 amino acids: CSAEGVETQYF. The CDR3 coding sequence is TGCAGCGCGGAGGGGGTGGAGACCCAGTACTTC.

In this sample, this clonotype turned up a few times. CDR3 DNA: TGCAGTGCTAGTCCTAGCGGGCATGAGCAGTTCTTC. It yields the protein CSASPSGHEQFF. The chain has TRBV20-1 and TRBJ2-1; TRBD2 agrees at 8 bases. V lost 3 bases, J lost 8 bases, and 3 bases stayed unmatched. The germline V gene has CDR1 DFQATT and CDR2 SNEGSKA (reference sequence). The CDR3 length is 12 residues.

In this sample, this clonotype turned up a few times. The rearrangement uses TRBV7-6 and TRBJ1-5; D is possibly TRBD1 (5 bases). The V gene's germline CDR1 is SGHVS and CDR2 FNYEAQ. This CDR3 contains 16 residues. Trimming removed 5 bases at V and 4 bases at J, with 18 bases between. The CDR3 reads CASSQAPGLLNQPQHF. DNA of the CDR3: TGTGCCAGCAGCCAGGCCCCAGGGCTCCTAAATCAGCCCCAGCATTTT. The full variable domain, with the rest looked up from reference TRBV7-6 and TRBJ1-5, is GAGVSQSPRYKVTKRGQDVALRCDPISGHVSLYWYRQALGQGPEFLTYFNYEAQQDKSGLPNDRFSAERPEGSISTLTIQRTEQRDSAMYRCASSQAPGLLNQPQHFGDGTRLSIL.

Here the CDR3 reads CASSPNFYEQYF. CDR3 bases: TGTGCCAGCAGCCCTAACTTCTACGAGCAGTACTTC. The V and J genes are TRBV7-2 and TRBJ2-7; D uncertain. The germline CDR1 and CDR2 sequences are SGHTA and FQGNSA. The CDR3 runs 12 residues. Trimming stripped 5 bases from V and 3 bases from J, with 8 bases between.